One and the same sample provided the 20 T cell receptor beta chains below, sequenced in a study of blood T cells in healthy people across ages. Through a sample-barcoded 5' primer and a J-beta primer mix, a second PCR was run for roughly 7 to 11 cycles. TCRdb reprocessed the 5' RACE reads via MiXCR and lists one record per CDR3 protein. This table has 550,000 to 650,000 distinct CDR3 sequences, over 25% appearing once. This sample also belongs to another study, concerning T cells of mothers and their children.

Sample: blood. These receptors all come from a boy younger than 10 in good health.

This clonotype was observed a handful of times. The chain carries TRBV25-1 and TRBJ2-2; 9 bases are shared with TRBD1. The V segment lost 3 bases and the J segment 6 bases; nucleotides outside the gene matches: 8. The length of the CDR3 is 16 residues. Per the germline V gene, CDR1 is MGHDK and CDR2 is SYGVNS. CDR3 nucleotide sequence: TGTGCCAGCAGTGATCCTCCCGGGACAGGGCCCGGGGAGCTGTTTTTT. Translated, it gives CASSDPPGTGPGELFF.

V and J are TRBV7-2 and TRBJ2-7, with 9 positions matching TRBD2. The CDR3 contains 14 residues. CDR1 SGHTA and CDR2 FQGNSA come from the germline V gene. Germline trimming cut 1 base from V and 3 bases from J; bases unmatched to any gene: 1. The CDR3 nucleotides are TGTGCCAGCAGCTTAGGGCGGGAGGGCTACGAGCAGTACTTC. It encodes CASSLGREGYEQYF.

This clonotype has only one observation. The gene calls are TRBV30 and TRBJ1-2; D remains unclear. The V end was cut by 0 bases, the J end by 5 bases, with 10 bases between. CDR1 is GTSNPN and CDR2 is SVGIG in the germline V gene (reference sequence). There are 13 residues in the CDR3. Here the CDR3 DNA reads TGTGCCTGGAGTGTGATGCGGAATTATGGCTACACCTTC. This gives the protein CAWSVMRNYGYTF.

This clonotype came up a few times. The chain carries TRBV20-1 and TRBJ2-7; 9 bases fit TRBD1. The CDR3 covers 13 residues. Germline-derived CDR1 and CDR2 are DFQATT and SNEGSKA (reference sequence). The V segment lost 4 bases and the J segment 4 bases; nucleotides outside the gene matches: 5. The CDR3 region is CSATRQGGYEQYF. As DNA, the CDR3 is TGCAGTGCTACGAGACAGGGGGGGTACGAGCAGTACTTC.

The gene calls are TRBV20-1 and TRBJ2-5; 7 nucleotides line up with TRBD2. This CDR3 contains 12 residues. Germline V lookup: CDR1 DFQATT, CDR2 SNEGSKA (reference sequence). The J segment lost 2 bases and the V segment lost 5 bases, leaving 2 bases of the junction unmatched. CDR3 nucleotides: TGCAGTGCTCCTAGCGGTCAAGAGACCCAGTACTTC. This encodes CSAPSGQETQYF.

In this sample, this clonotype turned up a few times. The chain recombines TRBV4-3 with TRBJ2-2; D gene unclear. This CDR3 spans 16 amino acids. The V gene's germline CDR1 is LGHNA and CDR2 YSLEER. V lost 0 bases to trimming and J lost 2 bases, with 10 bases between them. CDR3 in amino acids: CASSQDREPNTGELFF. The DNA for the CDR3 is TGCGCCAGCAGCCAAGATAGAGAACCAAACACCGGGGAGCTGTTTTTT.

The gene calls are TRBV19 and TRBJ2-1; 7 nucleotides align to TRBD2. Germline V CDR1 and CDR2: LNHDA, SQIVND (reference sequence). The V and J ends lost 9 bases and 5 bases, in that order; junction bases with no gene match: 10. There are 14 residues in the CDR3. The CDR3 is CASSAGTTNNEQFF. CDR3 coding DNA: TGTGCCAGCTCTGCCGGGACTACCAACAATGAGCAGTTCTTC.

The V gene is TRBV6-5, the J gene TRBJ2-2; maybe TRBD2 (7 bases). This CDR3 has 15 residues. With 6 bases removed from V and 5 bases from J, the gap between germline ends came to 16 bases. Per the germline V gene, CDR1 is MNHEY and CDR2 is SVGAGI. This chain's CDR3 is CASRSAGAVTGELFF. The DNA of the CDR3 is TGTGCCAGCAGGTCCGCGGGGGCGGTAACCGGGGAGCTGTTTTTT.

In the case of this clonotype: At one end the junction does not follow the germline gene, possibly because of a read error. The gene calls are TRBV20-1 and TRBJ2-7; 8 positions match TRBD2. The J call is uncertain, as TRBJ2-1 better fits the DNA end. The CDR3 has 16 residues. Germline V gives CDR1 DFQATT, CDR2 SNEGSKA (reference sequence). The CDR3 sequence is CSARSGGGGPYNVQFF. The CDR3 DNA is TGCAGTGCTAGGTCGGGAGGGGGGGGCCCTTACAATGTGCAGTTCTTC.

This clonotype has only a few counts. This chain joins TRBV7-8 and TRBJ1-3; 8 bases map to TRBD1. J gave up 3 bases and V 5 bases, and 9 bases lay outside the gene matches. The CDR3 spans 16 residues. CDR1 SGHVS and CDR2 FQNEAQ come from the germline V gene. The CDR3 DNA follows: TGTGCCAGCAGCCCCCGCCGGACAGGGATTGGAAACACCATATATTTT. Translating gives CASSPRRTGIGNTIYF.

This clonotype was seen more than once but under ten times. The genes are TRBV18 and TRBJ2-4; a weak D match, TRBD2 (5 bases). The CDR3 totals 14 residues. V dropped 0 bases and J dropped 4 bases, with 7 bases sitting between them. Germline V CDR1 and CDR2: KGHSH, LQKENI. The DNA for the CDR3 is TGTGCCAGCTCACCACCGGAGGAGAAAAACATTCAGTACTTC. Protein sequence: CASSPPEEKNIQYF.

The J gene is TRBJ2-5, the V gene TRBV29-1; 9 nucleotides match TRBD2. Germline CDR1 and CDR2: SQVTM and ANQGSEA. CDR3 length: 13 amino acids. The V and J ends lost 4 bases and 4 bases, in that order; junction bases with no gene match: 4. The CDR3 reads CSVGGGGGETQYF. For the CDR3, the DNA is TGCAGCGTTGGAGGCGGGGGGGGAGAGACCCAGTACTTC. Full variable domain (rest looked up from reference TRBV29-1 and TRBJ2-5): SAVISQKPSRDICQRGTSLTIQCQVDSQVTMMFWYRQQPGQSLTLIATANQGSEATYESGFVIDKFPISRPNLTFSTLTVSNMSPEDSSIYLCSVGGGGGETQYFGPGTRLLVL.

V gene TRBV19 combines with J gene TRBJ2-5; 8 positions match TRBD2. Near its end, the DNA agrees better with TRBJ2-1, so the J call may be wrong. CDR1 is LNHDA and CDR2 is SQIVND in the germline V gene (reference sequence). There are 14 residues in the CDR3. The CDR3 DNA follows: TGTGCCAGTAGTCCCGGCGGGGGGATCAATGAGCAGTTCTTC. Its translation: CASSPGGGINEQFF.

The chain uses TRBV6-2 or TRBV6-3 and TRBJ2-7; D may match TRBD1 or TRBD2 (5 bases each). Trimming stripped 6 bases from V and 3 bases from J, with 12 bases between. Germline lookup yields CDR1 MNHEY and CDR2 SVGEGT. The CDR3 spans 13 residues. CDR3 nucleotide sequence: TGTGCCAGCAGCTTTACTAGGGGCTACGAGCAGTACTTC. Protein: CASSFTRGYEQYF.

The chain combines TRBV6-6 with TRBJ1-5, with unresolved D. CDR1 is MNHNY and CDR2 is SVGAGI in the germline V gene (reference sequence). The CDR3 is 13 amino acids. With 8 bases removed from V and 7 bases from J, the gap between germline ends came to 15 bases. The DNA for the CDR3 is TGTGCCAGCCGTCCTGGGGTGGGCCAGCCCCAGCATTTT. This codes for CASRPGVGQPQHF.

The chain carries TRBV14 and TRBJ1-1, with D unresolved. The CDR3 length is 22 residues. Germline loops: CDR1 SGHDN, CDR2 FVKESK. V was shortened by 0 bases and J by 1 base, with 30 bases between the two germline ends. The CDR3 DNA sequence: TGTGCCAGCAGCCAAGATTATCTGGCCCGGGCGCGCAGGCAGACTAGGAACACTGAAGCTTTCTTT. Its translation is CASSQDYLARARRQTRNTEAFF.

This clonotype was seen only a few times. The chain couples TRBV5-6 to TRBJ1-2; D unresolved. The CDR3 consists of 14 residues. Germline V gene data show CDR1 as SGHDT and CDR2 as YYEEEE. V lost 4 bases, J lost 3 bases, and 13 bases lay in between. CDR3 in amino acids: CASSPGGGHYGYTF. CDR3 bases: TGTGCCAGCAGCCCCGGAGGCGGTCACTATGGCTACACCTTC. Together with reference TRBV5-6 and TRBJ1-2, the CDR3 gives the full variable domain: DAGVTQSPTHLIKTRGQQVTLRCSPKSGHDTVSWYQQALGQGPQFIFQYYEEEERQRGNFPDRFSGHQFPNYSSELNVNALLLGDSALYLCASSPGGGHYGYTFGSGTRLTVV.

This clonotype was seen many times. V gene TRBV18 combines with J gene TRBJ2-1, with D uncertain. V lost 3 bases, J lost 3 bases, and 12 bases lay in between. This CDR3 comprises 15 residues. Germline CDR1 KGHSH, CDR2 LQKENI. The CDR3 coding sequence is TGTGCCAGCTCACCTTATTTGGACGACTACAATGAGCAGTTCTTC. Residues: CASSPYLDDYNEQFF. The whole variable domain, remainder taken from reference TRBV18 and TRBJ2-1, is NAGVMQNPRHLVRRRGQEARLRCSPMKGHSHVYWYRQLPEEGLKFMVYLQKENIIDESGMPKERFSAEFPKEGPSILRIQQVVRGDSAAYFCASSPYLDDYNEQFFGPGTRLTVL.

This clonotype was detected a few times. The J gene is TRBJ1-4, the V gene TRBV12-3 or TRBV12-4, with D perhaps TRBD1 (6 bases). The CDR3 sequence is 14 residues long. Between the trimmed V and J ends, which lost 4 bases and 4 bases, there was a span of 10 bases. The CDR3 here is CASSSKGGNEKLFF. CDR3 DNA: TGTGCCAGCAGTTCCAAGGGGGGTAATGAAAAACTGTTTTTT.

The J gene is TRBJ2-3, the V gene TRBV7-9; possibly TRBD1 or TRBD2 for D (5 bases each). This CDR3 contains 14 residues. Germline values: CDR1 SEHNR, CDR2 FQNEAQ (reference sequence). V was cut by 4 bases and J by 3 bases, with 11 bases left in between. The CDR3 loop reads CASSSGLRTDTQYF. The CDR3 nucleotides are TGTGCCAGCAGCTCGGGGCTTCGGACAGATACGCAGTATTTT. Full variable domain (remainder filled in from reference TRBV7-9 and TRBJ2-3): DTGVSQNPRHKITKRGQNVTFRCDPISEHNRLYWYRQTLGQGPEFLTYFQNEAQLEKSRLLSDRFSAERPKGSFSTLEIQRTEQGDSAMYLCASSSGLRTDTQYFGPGTRLTVL.